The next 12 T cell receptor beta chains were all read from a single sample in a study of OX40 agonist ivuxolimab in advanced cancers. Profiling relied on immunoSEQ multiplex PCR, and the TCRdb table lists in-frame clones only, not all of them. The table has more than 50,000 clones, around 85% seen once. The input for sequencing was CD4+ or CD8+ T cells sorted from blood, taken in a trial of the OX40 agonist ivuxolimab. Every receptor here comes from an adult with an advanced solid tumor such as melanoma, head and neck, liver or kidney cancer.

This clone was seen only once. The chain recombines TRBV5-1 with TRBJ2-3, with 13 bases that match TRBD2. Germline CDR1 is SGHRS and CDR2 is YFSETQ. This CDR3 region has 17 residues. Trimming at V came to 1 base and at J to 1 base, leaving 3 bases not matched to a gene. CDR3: CASSLTGTSGGTDTQYF. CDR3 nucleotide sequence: TGCGCCAGCAGCTTGACGGGGACTAGCGGGGGCACAGATACGCAGTATTTT.

CDR3: CASSLTGTGELFF. The CDR3 bases are TGCGCCAGCAGCTTGACAGGGACAGGGGAGCTGTTTTTT. This sequence joins TRBV5-1 and TRBJ2-2, with a weak D call TRBD1 (6 bases). CDR1 SGHRS and CDR2 YFSETQ come from the germline V gene. Trimming stripped 1 base from V and 8 bases from J, with 9 bases between. CDR3 length: 13 residues.

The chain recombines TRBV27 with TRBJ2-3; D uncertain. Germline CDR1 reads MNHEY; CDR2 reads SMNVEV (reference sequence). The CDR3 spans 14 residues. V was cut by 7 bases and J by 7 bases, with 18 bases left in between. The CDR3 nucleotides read TGTGCCAGCACCGATCGGTCCTCGATGTATACGCAGTATTTT. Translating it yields CASTDRSSMYTQYF.

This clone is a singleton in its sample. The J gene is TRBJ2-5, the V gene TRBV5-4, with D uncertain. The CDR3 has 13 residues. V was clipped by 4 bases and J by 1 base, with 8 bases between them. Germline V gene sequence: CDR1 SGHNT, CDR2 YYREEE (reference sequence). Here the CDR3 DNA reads TGTGCCAGCAGCCCTGCCGTCCAAGAGACCCAGTACTTC. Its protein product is CASSPAVQETQYF.

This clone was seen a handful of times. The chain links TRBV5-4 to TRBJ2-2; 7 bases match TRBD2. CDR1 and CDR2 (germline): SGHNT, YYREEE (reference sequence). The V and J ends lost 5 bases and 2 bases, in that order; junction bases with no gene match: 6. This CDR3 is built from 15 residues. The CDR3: CASSQPGGNTGELFF. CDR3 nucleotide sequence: TGTGCCAGCAGTCAGCCGGGAGGTAACACCGGGGAGCTGTTTTTT. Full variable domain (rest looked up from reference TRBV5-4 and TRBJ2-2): ETGVTQSPTHLIKTRGQQVTLRCSSQSGHNTVSWYQQALGQGPQFIFQYYREEENGRGNFPPRFSGLQFPNYSSELNVNALELDDSALYLCASSQPGGNTGELFFGEGSRLTVL.

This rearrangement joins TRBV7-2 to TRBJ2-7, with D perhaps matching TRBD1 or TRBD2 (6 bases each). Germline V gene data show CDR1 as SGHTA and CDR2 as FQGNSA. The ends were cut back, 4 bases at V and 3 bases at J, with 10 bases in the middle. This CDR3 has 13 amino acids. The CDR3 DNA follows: TGTGCCAGCAGCTCCGGGGGCTTCTACGAGCAGTACTTC. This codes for CASSSGGFYEQYF.

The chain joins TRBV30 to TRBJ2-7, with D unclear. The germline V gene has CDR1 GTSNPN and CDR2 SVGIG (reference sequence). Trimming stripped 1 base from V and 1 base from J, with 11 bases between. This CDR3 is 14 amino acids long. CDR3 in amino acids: CAWSAYGDSYEQYF. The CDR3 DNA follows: TGTGCCTGGAGTGCTTATGGGGATTCCTACGAGCAGTACTTC.

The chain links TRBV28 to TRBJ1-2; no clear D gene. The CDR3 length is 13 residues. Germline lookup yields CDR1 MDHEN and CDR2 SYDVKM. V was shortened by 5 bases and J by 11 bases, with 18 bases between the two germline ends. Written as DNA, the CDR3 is TGTGCCAGCAGTGCCCCTCGGGTTCCAGGATACACCTTC. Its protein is CASSAPRVPGYTF.

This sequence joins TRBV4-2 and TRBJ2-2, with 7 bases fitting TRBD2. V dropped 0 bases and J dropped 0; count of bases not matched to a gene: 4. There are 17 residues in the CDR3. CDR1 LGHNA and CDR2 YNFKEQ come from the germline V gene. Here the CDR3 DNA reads TGTGCCAGCAGCCAAGAGGGGGGGAGGGCGAACACCGGGGAGCTGTTTTTT. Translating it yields CASSQEGGRANTGELFF.

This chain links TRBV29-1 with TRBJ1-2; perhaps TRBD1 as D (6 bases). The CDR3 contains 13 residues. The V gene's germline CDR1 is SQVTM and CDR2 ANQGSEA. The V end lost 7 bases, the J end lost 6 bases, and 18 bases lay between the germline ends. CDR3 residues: CSATGGRRNGYTF. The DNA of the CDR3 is TGCAGCGCCACCGGGGGGCGGAGAAATGGCTACACCTTC.

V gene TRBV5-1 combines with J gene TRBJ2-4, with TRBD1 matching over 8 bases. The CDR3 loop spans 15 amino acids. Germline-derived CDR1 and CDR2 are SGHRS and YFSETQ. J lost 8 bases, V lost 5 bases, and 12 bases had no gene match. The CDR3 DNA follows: TGCGCCAGCAGGCTCCTGACAGGGGCCAAGGACATTCAGTACTTC. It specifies CASRLLTGAKDIQYF. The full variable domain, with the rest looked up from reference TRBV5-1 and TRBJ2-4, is KAGVTQTPRYLIKTRGQQVTLSCSPISGHRSVSWYQQTPGQGLQFLFEYFSETQRNKGNFPGRFSGRQFSNSRSEMNVSTLELGDSALYLCASRLLTGAKDIQYFGAGTRLSVL.

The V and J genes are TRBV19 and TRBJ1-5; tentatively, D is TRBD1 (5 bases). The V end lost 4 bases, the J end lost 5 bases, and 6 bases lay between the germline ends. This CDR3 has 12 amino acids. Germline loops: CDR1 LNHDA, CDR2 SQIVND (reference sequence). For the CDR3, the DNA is TGTGCCAGTAGTAGAGGGGATCAGCCCCAGCATTTT. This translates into CASSRGDQPQHF.